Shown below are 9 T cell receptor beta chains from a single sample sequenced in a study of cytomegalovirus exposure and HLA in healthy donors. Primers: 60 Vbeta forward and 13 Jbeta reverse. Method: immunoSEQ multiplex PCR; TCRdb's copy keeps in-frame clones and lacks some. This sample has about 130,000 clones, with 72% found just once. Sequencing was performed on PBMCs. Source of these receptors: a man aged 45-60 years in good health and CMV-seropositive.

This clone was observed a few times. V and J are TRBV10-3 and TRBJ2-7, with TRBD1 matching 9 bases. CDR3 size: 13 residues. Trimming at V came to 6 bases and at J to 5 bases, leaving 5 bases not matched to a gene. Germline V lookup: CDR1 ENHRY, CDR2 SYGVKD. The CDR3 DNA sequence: TGTGCCATCAGAGGGACAGGGTCGGACGAGCAGTACTTC. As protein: CAIRGTGSDEQYF.

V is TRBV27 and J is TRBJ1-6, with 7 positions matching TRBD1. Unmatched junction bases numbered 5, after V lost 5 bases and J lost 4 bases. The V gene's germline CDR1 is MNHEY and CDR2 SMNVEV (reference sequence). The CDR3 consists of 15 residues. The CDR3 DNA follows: TGTGCCAGCAGTCCCGGACAGGTTTATAATTCACCCCTCCACTTT. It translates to CASSPGQVYNSPLHF.

The CDR3 here is CASSSSTVTGNQPQHF. The DNA of the CDR3 is TGTGCCAGCAGTTCCTCGACAGTTACAGGAAATCAGCCCCAGCATTTT. V gene TRBV27 combines with J gene TRBJ1-5, with a tentative D call TRBD1 (5 bases). Germline V gene lookup returns CDR1 MNHEY and CDR2 SMNVEV (reference sequence). Trimming removed 4 bases at V and 4 bases at J, with 17 bases between. This CDR3 has 16 residues.

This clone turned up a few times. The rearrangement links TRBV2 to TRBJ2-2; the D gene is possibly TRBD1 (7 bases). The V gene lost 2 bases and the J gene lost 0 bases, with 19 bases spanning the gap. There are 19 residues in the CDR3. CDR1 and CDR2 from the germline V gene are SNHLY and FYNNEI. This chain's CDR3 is CASSERWTGDRTNTGELFF. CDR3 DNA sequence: TGTGCCAGCAGTGAAAGGTGGACGGGGGACAGAACGAACACCGGGGAGCTGTTTTTT.

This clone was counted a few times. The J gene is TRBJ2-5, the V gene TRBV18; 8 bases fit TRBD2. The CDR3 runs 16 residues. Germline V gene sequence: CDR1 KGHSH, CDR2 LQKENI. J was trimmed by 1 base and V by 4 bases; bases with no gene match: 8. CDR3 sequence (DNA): TGTGCCAGCTCACTATCCACTAGCGGAGGCCAAGAGACCCAGTACTTC. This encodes CASSLSTSGGQETQYF.

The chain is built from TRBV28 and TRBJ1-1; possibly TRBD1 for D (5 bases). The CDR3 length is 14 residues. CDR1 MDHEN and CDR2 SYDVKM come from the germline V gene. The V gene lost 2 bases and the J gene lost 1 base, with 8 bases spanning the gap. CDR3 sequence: CASSLPTGNTEAFF. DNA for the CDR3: TGTGCCAGCAGTTTACCTACAGGGAACACTGAAGCTTTCTTT.

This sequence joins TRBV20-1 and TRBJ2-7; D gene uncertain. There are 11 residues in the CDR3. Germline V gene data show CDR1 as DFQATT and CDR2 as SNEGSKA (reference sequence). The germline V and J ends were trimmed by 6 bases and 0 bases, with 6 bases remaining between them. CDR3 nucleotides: TGCAGTGCGACACCCTCCTACGAGCAGTACTTC. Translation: CSATPSYEQYF.

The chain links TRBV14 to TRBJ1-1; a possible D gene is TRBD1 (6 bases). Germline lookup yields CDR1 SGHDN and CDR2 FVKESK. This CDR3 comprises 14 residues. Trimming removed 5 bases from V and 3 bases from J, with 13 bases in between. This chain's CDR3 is CASSLTGIDTEAFF. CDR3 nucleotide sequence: TGTGCCAGCAGCTTAACAGGGATCGACACTGAAGCTTTCTTT. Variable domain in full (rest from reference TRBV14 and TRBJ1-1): EAGVTQFPSHSVIEKGQTVTLRCDPISGHDNLYWYRRVMGKEIKFLLHFVKESKQDESGMPNNRFLAERTGGTYSTLKVQPAELEDSGVYFCASSLTGIDTEAFFGQGTRLTVV.

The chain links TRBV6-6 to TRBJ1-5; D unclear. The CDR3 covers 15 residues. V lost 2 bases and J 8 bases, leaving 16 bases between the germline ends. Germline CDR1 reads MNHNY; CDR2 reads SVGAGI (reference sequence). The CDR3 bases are TGTGCCAGCAGTTACGACGGTGGAGTTGGCAAGCCCCAGCATTTT. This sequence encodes CASSYDGGVGKPQHF.